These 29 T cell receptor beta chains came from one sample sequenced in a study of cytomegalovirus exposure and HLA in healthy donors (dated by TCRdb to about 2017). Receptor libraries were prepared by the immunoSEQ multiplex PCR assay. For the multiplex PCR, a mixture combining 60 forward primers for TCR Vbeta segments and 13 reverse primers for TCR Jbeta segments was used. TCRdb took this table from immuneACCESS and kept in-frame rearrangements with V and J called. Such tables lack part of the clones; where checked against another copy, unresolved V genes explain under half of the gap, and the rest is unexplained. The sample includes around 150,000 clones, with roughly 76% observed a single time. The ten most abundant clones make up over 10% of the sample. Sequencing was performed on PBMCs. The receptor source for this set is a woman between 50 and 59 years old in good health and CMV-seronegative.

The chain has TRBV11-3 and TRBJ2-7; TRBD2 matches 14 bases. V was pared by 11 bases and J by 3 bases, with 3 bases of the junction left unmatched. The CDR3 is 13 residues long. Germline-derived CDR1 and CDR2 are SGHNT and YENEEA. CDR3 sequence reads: CALGLAGVYEQYF. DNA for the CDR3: TGTGCCCTGGGACTAGCGGGAGTCTACGAGCAGTACTTC.

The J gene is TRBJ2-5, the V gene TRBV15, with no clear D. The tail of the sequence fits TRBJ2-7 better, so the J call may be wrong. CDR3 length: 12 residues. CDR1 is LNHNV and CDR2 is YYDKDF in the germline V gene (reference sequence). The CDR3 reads CATSRDMYEQYF. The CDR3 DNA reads TGTGCCACCAGCAGAGACATGTACGAGCAGTACTTC.

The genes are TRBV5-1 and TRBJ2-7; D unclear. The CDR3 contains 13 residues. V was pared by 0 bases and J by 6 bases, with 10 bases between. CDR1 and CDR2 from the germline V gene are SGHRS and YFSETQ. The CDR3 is CASSLGLLGEQYF. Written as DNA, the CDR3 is TGCGCCAGCAGCTTGGGCCTCCTCGGCGAGCAGTACTTC.

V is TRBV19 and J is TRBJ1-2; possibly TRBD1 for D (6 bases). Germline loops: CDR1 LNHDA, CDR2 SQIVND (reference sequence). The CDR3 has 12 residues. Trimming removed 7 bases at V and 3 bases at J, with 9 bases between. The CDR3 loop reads CASNQGHYGYTF. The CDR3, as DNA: TGTGCCAGTAACCAGGGGCACTATGGCTACACCTTC.

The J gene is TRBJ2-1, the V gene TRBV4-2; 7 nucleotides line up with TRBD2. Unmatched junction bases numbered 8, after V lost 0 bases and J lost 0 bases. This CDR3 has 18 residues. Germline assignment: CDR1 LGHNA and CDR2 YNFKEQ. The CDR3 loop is CASSQDLLAASSYNEQFF. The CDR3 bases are TGTGCCAGCAGCCAAGATCTTCTAGCGGCCAGCTCCTACAATGAGCAGTTCTTC.

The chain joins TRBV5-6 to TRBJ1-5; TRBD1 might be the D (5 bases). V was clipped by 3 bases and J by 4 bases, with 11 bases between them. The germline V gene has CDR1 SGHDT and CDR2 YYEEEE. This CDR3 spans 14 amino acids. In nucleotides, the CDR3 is TGTGCCAGCAGCTCGGGGGGGTCGAATCAGCCCCAGCATTTT. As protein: CASSSGGSNQPQHF.

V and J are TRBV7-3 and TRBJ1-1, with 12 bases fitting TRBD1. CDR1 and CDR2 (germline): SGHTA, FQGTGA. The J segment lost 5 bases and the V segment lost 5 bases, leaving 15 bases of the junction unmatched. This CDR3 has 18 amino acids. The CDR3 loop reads CASSPHRDRGPPGTEAFF. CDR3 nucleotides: TGTGCCAGCAGCCCTCACCGGGACAGGGGGCCCCCGGGAACTGAAGCTTTCTTT. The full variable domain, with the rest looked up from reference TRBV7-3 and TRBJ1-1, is GAGVSQTPSNKVTEKGKYVELRCDPISGHTALYWYRQSLGQGPEFLIYFQGTGAADDSGLPNDRFFAVRPEGSVSTLKIQRTERGDSAVYLCASSPHRDRGPPGTEAFFGQGTRLTVV.

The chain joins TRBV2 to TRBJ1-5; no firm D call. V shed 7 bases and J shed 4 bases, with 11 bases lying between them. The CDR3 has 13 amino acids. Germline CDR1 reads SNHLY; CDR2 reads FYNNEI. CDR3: CASTGSENQPQHF. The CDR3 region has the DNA TGTGCCAGCACTGGATCGGAGAATCAGCCCCAGCATTTT.

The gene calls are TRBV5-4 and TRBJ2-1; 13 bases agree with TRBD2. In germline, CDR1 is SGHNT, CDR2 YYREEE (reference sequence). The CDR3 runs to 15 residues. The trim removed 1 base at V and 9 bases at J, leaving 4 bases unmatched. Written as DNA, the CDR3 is TGTGCCAGCAGCTTGCGGACTAGCGGGAGCTTTGAGCAGTTCTTC. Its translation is CASSLRTSGSFEQFF.

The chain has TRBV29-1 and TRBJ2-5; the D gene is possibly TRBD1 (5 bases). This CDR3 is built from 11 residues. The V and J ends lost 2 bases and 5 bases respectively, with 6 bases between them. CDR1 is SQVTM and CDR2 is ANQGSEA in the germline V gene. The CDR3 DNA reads TGCAGCGTTGAAAAGGGGGAGACCCAGTACTTC. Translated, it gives CSVEKGETQYF.

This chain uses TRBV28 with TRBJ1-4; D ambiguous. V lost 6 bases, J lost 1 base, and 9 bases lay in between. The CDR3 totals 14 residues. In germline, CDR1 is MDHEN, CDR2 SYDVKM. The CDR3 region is CASRRRGTNEKLFF. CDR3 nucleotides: TGTGCCAGCAGACGGAGAGGAACTAATGAAAAACTGTTTTTT.

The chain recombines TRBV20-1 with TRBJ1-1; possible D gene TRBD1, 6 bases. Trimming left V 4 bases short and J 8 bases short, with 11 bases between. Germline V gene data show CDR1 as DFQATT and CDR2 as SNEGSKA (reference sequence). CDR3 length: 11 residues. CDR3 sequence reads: CSAIKTGEAFF. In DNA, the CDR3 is TGCAGTGCTATTAAAACAGGGGAAGCTTTCTTT.

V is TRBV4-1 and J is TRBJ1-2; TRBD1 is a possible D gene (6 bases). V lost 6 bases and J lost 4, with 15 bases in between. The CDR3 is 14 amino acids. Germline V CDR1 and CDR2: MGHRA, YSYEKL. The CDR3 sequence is CASRRGGGSYGYTF. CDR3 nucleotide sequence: TGCGCCAGCAGGAGGGGAGGGGGAAGCTATGGCTACACCTTC.

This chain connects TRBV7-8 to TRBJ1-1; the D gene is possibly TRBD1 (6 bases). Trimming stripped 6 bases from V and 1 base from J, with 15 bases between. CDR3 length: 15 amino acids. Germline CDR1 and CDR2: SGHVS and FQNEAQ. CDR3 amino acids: CASSKGGRENTEAFF. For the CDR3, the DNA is TGTGCCAGCAGTAAAGGGGGACGAGAGAACACTGAAGCTTTCTTT. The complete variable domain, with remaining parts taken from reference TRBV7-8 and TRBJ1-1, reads GAGVSQSPRYKVAKRGQDVALRCDPISGHVSLFWYQQALGQGPEFLTYFQNEAQLDKSGLPSDRFFAERPEGSVSTLKIQRTQQEDSAVYLCASSKGGRENTEAFFGQGTRLTVV.

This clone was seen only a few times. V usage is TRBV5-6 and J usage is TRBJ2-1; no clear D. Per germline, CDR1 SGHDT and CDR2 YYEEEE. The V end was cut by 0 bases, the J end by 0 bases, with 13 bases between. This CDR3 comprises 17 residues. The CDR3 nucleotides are TGTGCCAGCAGCTTGGAAAAACGGCAGGTCTCCTACAATGAGCAGTTCTTC. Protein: CASSLEKRQVSYNEQFF. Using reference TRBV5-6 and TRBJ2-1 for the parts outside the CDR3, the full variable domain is DAGVTQSPTHLIKTRGQQVTLRCSPKSGHDTVSWYQQALGQGPQFIFQYYEEEERQRGNFPDRFSGHQFPNYSSELNVNALLLGDSALYLCASSLEKRQVSYNEQFFGPGTRLTVL.

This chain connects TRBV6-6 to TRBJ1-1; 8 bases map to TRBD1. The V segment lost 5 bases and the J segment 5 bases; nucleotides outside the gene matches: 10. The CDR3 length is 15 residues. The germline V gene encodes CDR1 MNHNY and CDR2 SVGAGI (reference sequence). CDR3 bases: TGTGCCAGCAGTCTCGACAGGGGATCATCTACTGAAGCTTTCTTT. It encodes CASSLDRGSSTEAFF.

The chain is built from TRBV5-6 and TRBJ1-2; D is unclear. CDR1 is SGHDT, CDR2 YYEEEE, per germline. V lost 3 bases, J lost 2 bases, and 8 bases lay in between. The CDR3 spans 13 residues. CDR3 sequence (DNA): TGTGCCAGCAGCTCCGGTCTAAACTATGGCTACACCTTC. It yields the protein CASSSGLNYGYTF. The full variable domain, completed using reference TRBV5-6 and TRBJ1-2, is DAGVTQSPTHLIKTRGQQVTLRCSPKSGHDTVSWYQQALGQGPQFIFQYYEEEERQRGNFPDRFSGHQFPNYSSELNVNALLLGDSALYLCASSSGLNYGYTFGSGTRLTVV.

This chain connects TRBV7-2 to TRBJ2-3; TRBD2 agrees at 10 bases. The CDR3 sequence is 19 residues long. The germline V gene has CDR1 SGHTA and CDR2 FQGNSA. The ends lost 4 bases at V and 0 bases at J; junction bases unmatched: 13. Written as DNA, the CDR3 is TGTGCCAGCAGCTCATCAGAGACACTAGCGGGATCTAGCACAGATACGCAGTATTTT. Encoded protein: CASSSSETLAGSSTDTQYF. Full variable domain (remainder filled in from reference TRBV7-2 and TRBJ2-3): GAGVSQSPSNKVTEKGKDVELRCDPISGHTALYWYRQSLGQGLEFLIYFQGNSAPDKSGLPSDRFSAERTGGSVSTLTIQRTQQEDSAVYLCASSSSETLAGSSTDTQYFGPGTRLTVL.

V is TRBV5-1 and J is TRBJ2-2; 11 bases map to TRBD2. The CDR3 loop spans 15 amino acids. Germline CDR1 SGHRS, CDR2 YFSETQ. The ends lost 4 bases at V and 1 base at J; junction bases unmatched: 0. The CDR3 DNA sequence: TGCGCCAGCAGCGGGACTAGCGGGAACACCGGGGAGCTGTTTTTT. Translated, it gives CASSGTSGNTGELFF. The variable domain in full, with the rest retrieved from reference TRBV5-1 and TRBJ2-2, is KAGVTQTPRYLIKTRGQQVTLSCSPISGHRSVSWYQQTPGQGLQFLFEYFSETQRNKGNFPGRFSGRQFSNSRSEMNVSTLELGDSALYLCASSGTSGNTGELFFGEGSRLTVL.

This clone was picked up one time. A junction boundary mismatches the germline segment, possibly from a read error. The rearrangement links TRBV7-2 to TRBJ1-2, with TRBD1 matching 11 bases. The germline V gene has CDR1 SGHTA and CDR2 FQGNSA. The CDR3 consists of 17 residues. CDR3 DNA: TGTGCCAGCAGCTTATCAACTAACCCTTCCGGGACAGGGGGAGGGACGTTT. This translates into CASSLSTNPSGTGGGTF.

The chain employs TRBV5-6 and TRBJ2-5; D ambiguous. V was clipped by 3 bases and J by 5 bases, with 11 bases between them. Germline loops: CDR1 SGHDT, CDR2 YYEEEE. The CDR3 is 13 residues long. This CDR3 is CASSSFARETQYF. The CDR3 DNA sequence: TGTGCCAGCAGCTCTTTTGCGAGGGAGACCCAGTACTTC.

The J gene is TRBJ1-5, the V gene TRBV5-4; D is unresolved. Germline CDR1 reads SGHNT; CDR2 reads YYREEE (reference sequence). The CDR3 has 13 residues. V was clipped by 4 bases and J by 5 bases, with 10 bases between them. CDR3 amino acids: CASSAGYDQPQHF. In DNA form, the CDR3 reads TGTGCCAGCAGCGCGGGGTATGATCAGCCCCAGCATTTT.

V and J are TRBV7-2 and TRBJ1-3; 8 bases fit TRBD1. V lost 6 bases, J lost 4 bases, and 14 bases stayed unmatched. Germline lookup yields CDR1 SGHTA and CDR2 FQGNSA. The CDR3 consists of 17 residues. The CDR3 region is CASSSGTGDFRGNTIYF. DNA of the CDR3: TGTGCCAGCAGTTCCGGGACAGGTGATTTCCGCGGAAACACCATATATTTT.

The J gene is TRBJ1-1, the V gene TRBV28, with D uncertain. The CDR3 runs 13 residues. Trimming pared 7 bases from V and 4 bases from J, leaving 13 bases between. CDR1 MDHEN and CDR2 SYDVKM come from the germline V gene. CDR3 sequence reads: CASNSPFGTEAFF. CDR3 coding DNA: TGTGCCAGCAACTCTCCGTTTGGCACTGAAGCTTTCTTT.

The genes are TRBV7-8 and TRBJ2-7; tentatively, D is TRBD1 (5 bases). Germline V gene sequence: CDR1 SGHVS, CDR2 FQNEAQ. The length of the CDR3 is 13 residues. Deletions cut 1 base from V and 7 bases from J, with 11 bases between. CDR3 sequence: CASSLEGAVEQYF. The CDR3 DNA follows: TGTGCCAGCAGCTTAGAAGGGGCCGTGGAGCAGTACTTC.

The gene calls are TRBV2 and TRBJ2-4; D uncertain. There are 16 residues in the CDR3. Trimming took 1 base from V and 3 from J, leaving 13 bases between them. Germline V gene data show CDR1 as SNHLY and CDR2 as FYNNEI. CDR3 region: CASSEDFPVGKNIQYF. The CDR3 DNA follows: TGTGCCAGCAGTGAAGATTTCCCGGTCGGCAAAAACATTCAGTACTTC.

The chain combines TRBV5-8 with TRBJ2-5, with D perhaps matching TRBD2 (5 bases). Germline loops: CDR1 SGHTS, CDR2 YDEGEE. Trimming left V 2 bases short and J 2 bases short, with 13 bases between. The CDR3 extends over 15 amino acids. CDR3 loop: CASSLSLGGQETQYF. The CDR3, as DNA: TGTGCCAGCAGCTTATCTTTAGGAGGTCAAGAGACCCAGTACTTC.

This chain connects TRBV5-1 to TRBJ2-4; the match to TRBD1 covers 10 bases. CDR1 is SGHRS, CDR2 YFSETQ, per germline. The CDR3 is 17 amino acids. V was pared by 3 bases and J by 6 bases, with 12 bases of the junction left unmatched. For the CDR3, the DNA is TGCGCCAGCAGCTCCAAGACAGGGGGCATCGGGGGAAACATTCAGTACTTC. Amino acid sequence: CASSSKTGGIGGNIQYF. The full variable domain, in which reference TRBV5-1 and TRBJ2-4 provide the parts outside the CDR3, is KAGVTQTPRYLIKTRGQQVTLSCSPISGHRSVSWYQQTPGQGLQFLFEYFSETQRNKGNFPGRFSGRQFSNSRSEMNVSTLELGDSALYLCASSSKTGGIGGNIQYFGAGTRLSVL.

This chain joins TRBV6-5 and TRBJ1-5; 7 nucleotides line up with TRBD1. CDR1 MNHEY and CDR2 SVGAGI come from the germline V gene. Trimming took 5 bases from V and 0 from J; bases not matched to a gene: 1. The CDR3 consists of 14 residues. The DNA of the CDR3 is TGTGCCAGCAGTGACAGGGTTAGCAATCAGCCCCAGCATTTT. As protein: CASSDRVSNQPQHF.